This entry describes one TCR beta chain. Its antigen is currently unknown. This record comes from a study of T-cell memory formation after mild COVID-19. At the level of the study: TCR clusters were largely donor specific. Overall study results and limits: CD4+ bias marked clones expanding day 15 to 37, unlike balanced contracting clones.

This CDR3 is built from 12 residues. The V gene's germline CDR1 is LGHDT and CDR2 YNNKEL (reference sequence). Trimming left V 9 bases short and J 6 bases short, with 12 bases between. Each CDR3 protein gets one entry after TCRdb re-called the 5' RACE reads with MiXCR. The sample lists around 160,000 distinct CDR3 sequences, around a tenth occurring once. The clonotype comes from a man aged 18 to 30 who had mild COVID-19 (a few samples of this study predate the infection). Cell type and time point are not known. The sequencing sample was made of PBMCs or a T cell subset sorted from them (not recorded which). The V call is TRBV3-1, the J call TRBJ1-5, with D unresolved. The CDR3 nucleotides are TGTGCCAGTAGCGTTTCGGGTCAGCCCCAGCATTTT. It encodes CASSVSGQPQHF.